Listed below are T cell receptor beta chains from one sample, sequenced in a study of tumor-infiltrating lymphocytes in oesophageal squamous cell carcinoma. MiXCR was run by TCRdb on the PCR reads, yielding one entry per CDR3 protein. The top ten clones hold about 12% of a sample with about 14,000 distinct CDR3 sequences, around 53% of them seen once. The sequenced sample was blood. These receptors all come from a female donor with esophageal squamous cell carcinoma. CDR3s include the opening cysteine and the closing phenylalanine or tryptophan. Fields, in order: clone size, J gene, V gene, CDR3 protein. Size tells how often a clone was seen (once, few, many) or the class of an expanded clone, and some rows leave it out.

medium-sized,TRBJ1-6,TRBV11-2,CASSLSSEAYSPLHF
-,TRBJ2-3,TRBV2,CASSSYRGLGTDTQYF
-,TRBJ1-5,TRBV6-6,CASRDLQNQPQPF
-,TRBJ2-4,TRBV27,CASSRLGTQYF
few,TRBJ2-6,TRBV7-6,CASSLGGATGANVLTF
-,-,TRBV7-2,CASSLATPGAQYF
once,-,TRBV7-2,CASSSSRGSFDEQFF
medium-sized,TRBJ1-1,TRBV11-2,CASSLTTVATEAFF
-,TRBJ2-5,TRBV7-3,CASSSPPHQETQCF
medium-sized,TRBJ2-2,TRBV6-1,CASRIRPGELFF
few,TRBJ1-4,TRBV12-3/TRBV12-4,CASSSTGALNEKLFF
-,TRBJ2-5,TRBV5-4,CASSSPYETQYF
once,TRBJ1-1,TRBV7-4,CASSLEQGMVTEAFF
few,-,TRBV7-2,CASSLGWEGLYEQYF
-,TRBJ2-6,TRBV12-3/TRBV12-4,CASSEGQVGDYGYTFRF
-,TRBJ2-3,TRBV7-9,CASSLGAGGSTDTQYF
-,TRBJ2-7,TRBV10-2,CASSQRGYEQYF
once,TRBJ1-1,TRBV7-6,CASSSAENTEAFF
-,TRBJ1-2,TRBV7-6,CASSLEAGTYGYTF
many,TRBJ2-6,TRBV6-1,CASSEADSLRTALWLHLRF
-,TRBJ2-5,TRBV7-4,CASSLKAETQYF
-,TRBJ2-1,TRBV12-3/TRBV12-4,CASTMGLAGGETQFF
-,-,TRBV5-3,CASSLVGGAVREQFF
-,-,TRBV7-2,CASSLYFDEQYF
large,TRBJ1-5,TRBV7-2,CASSFGQGGWQPQHF
many,TRBJ1-1,TRBV5-4,CASSAPTRGFTEAFF
few,TRBJ2-7,TRBV18,CASSPRTGFYEQYF
-,TRBJ1-1,TRBV7-4,CASSFGTGGEAFF
-,-,TRBV2,CASSVTGAETQYF
medium-sized,TRBJ1-3,TRBV6-1,CASSAWTGAGNTIYF
-,-,TRBV11-2,CASSWGQVEETQYF
many,TRBJ2-7,TRBV11-1,CASSFGGGYNEQYF
many,TRBJ2-7,TRBV7-9,CASSPSPGLAARGRYNEQYF
-,-,TRBV11-2,CASSLGRGGVYNEQFF
-,-,TRBV6-1,CASSAYSVNEQFF
-,TRBJ1-1,TRBV9,CASSVDGGRHAFF
-,TRBJ2-5,TRBV6-1,CASSEVGGAQETQYF
many,TRBJ2-3,TRBV23-1,CASSQVGRTSTDTQYF
-,TRBJ1-1,TRBV7-9,CASSLGSLTEAFF
-,-,TRBV7-2,CASSLSGRWETQYF
-,TRBJ2-7,TRBV7-6,CASSRRDYNEQYF
-,-,TRBV14,CASSLIRQGRYEQYF
few,TRBJ1-1,TRBV7-3,CASSFSFRNEAEAFF
-,TRBJ1-4,TRBV12-3/TRBV12-4,CASKDSRNEKLFF
many,TRBJ2-4,TRBV2,CASSSRTSGTKNIQYF
medium-sized,TRBJ2-7,TRBV7-9,CASSTDRYEQYF
many,TRBJ2-3,TRBV4-1,CASSHRDLATDTQYF
medium-sized,TRBJ2-1,TRBV4-2,CASSQDYGGNEQFF
medium-sized,TRBJ2-7,TRBV12-3/TRBV12-4,CASSFPGDEQYF
-,TRBJ2-2,TRBV7-9,CASSGTSGTANTGELFF
-,TRBJ2-5,TRBV7-2,CASSPTSGRRNEQYF